The 30 T cell receptor beta chains given below trace back to one sample, sequenced in a study of CD8+ T cells in alopecia areata. In each case, RNA was isolated and then reverse transcribed into cDNA as the sequencing template. The assay was immunoSEQ multiplex PCR, and TCRdb's table has in-frame clones only and misses some. The sample contains approximately 90,000 clones, around 70% of which appear only once. The treatment was: oral pan-JAK inhibitor, 5-10 mg twice daily. Sample: CD8+ T cells sorted from blood, taken around week 44, from a patient treated with tofacitinib. The receptor source for this set is a human donor with alopecia areata.

This rearrangement joins TRBV5-6 to TRBJ2-5, with D perhaps given as TRBD1 or TRBD2 (5 bases each). V lost 10 bases and J lost 3, with 13 bases in between. The CDR3 has 12 amino acids. CDR1 is SGHDT and CDR2 is YYEEEE in the germline V gene. The CDR3 DNA reads TGTGCCGCAGGGCCGGGGAAAGAGACCCAGTACTTC. Protein product: CAAGPGKETQYF.

The rearrangement links TRBV10-3 to TRBJ2-3, with D tentatively TRBD1 (5 bases). V was cut by 10 bases and J by 4 bases, with 18 bases left in between. This CDR3 spans 14 amino acids. Germline assignment: CDR1 ENHRY and CDR2 SYGVKD. CDR3 bases: TGTGCCACGGTGGGGCAAGCTCCCTCAGATACGCAGTATTTT. The encoded protein is CATVGQAPSDTQYF.

The gene calls are TRBV7-9 and TRBJ2-3; D is unclear. The CDR3 sequence is 13 residues long. The germline V and J ends were trimmed by 4 bases and 0 bases, with 5 bases remaining between them. In germline, CDR1 is SEHNR, CDR2 FQNEAQ (reference sequence). In nucleotides, the CDR3 is TGTGCCAGCAGCTCCCCAAGCACAGATACGCAGTATTTT. It codes for CASSSPSTDTQYF.

The chain uses TRBV14 and TRBJ2-7, with D tentatively TRBD2 (5 bases). CDR3 length: 15 residues. V was pared by 0 bases and J by 5 bases, with 14 bases between. CDR1 and CDR2 (germline): SGHDN, FVKESK. DNA of the CDR3: TGTGCCAGCAGCCAAGATGGGGTAGCGTGGGACGAGCAGTACTTC. Protein product: CASSQDGVAWDEQYF.

This chain connects TRBV19 to TRBJ2-3, with D unclear. This CDR3 is 15 amino acids long. Germline CDR1 and CDR2: LNHDA and SQIVND (reference sequence). The V gene lost 3 bases and the J gene lost 2 bases, with 12 bases spanning the gap. CDR3 sequence: CASSMGTTSTDTQYF. CDR3 in DNA: TGTGCCAGTAGTATGGGAACTACCTCCACAGATACGCAGTATTTT. Variable domain in full (rest from reference TRBV19 and TRBJ2-3): DGGITQSPKYLFRKEGQNVTLSCEQNLNHDAMYWYRQDPGQGLRLIYYSQIVNDFQKGDIAEGYSVSREKKESFPLTVTSAQKNPTAFYLCASSMGTTSTDTQYFGPGTRLTVL.

This chain joins TRBV6-6 and TRBJ2-3; TRBD2 aligns across 9 bases. V was clipped by 5 bases and J by 2 bases; unmatched bases: 2. Per the germline V gene, CDR1 is MNHNY and CDR2 is SVGAGI (reference sequence). This CDR3 spans 14 amino acids. CDR3 sequence (DNA): TGTGCCAGCAGTGGCGGGGGGGCCACAGATACGCAGTATTTT. Its protein product is CASSGGGATDTQYF.

This chain connects TRBV9 to TRBJ1-1; 8 nucleotides agree with TRBD1. J lost 2 bases, V lost 4 bases, and 7 bases had no gene match. Germline values: CDR1 SGDLS, CDR2 YYNGEE. The CDR3 sequence is 15 residues long. The CDR3 here is CASSLRTGLNTEAFF. The CDR3 DNA follows: TGTGCCAGCAGCCTCAGGACAGGGCTCAACACTGAAGCTTTCTTT. Variable domain in full (rest from reference TRBV9 and TRBJ1-1): DSGVTQTPKHLITATGQRVTLRCSPRSGDLSVYWYQQSLDQGLQFLIQYYNGEERAKGNILERFSAQQFPDLHSELNLSSLELGDSALYFCASSLRTGLNTEAFFGQGTRLTVV.

This clone was counted a single time. J is TRBJ2-1 and V is TRBV30; 9 bases map to TRBD1. Germline CDR1 reads GTSNPN; CDR2 reads SVGIG (reference sequence). The CDR3 has 14 amino acids. The J segment lost 6 bases and the V segment lost 5 bases, leaving 8 bases of the junction unmatched. CDR3: CAWEKGQGFNEQFF. The DNA of the CDR3 is TGTGCCTGGGAGAAGGGACAGGGTTTCAATGAGCAGTTCTTC.

The chain recombines TRBV29-1 with TRBJ2-7; 9 nucleotides match TRBD1. This CDR3 contains 16 residues. With 5 bases clipped from V and 1 base from J, the junction kept 12 bases outside the gene matches. Germline CDR1 is SQVTM and CDR2 is ANQGSEA. This CDR3 reads CSVITGQGSSSYEQYF. The CDR3 DNA reads TGCAGCGTTATAACGGGACAGGGATCATCATCCTACGAGCAGTACTTC.

The CDR3 here is CASSRGPIYNEQFF. CDR3 sequence (DNA): TGTGCCAGCAGCAGAGGTCCGATTTACAATGAGCAGTTCTTC. The chain uses TRBV21-1 and TRBJ2-1; the table's D gene call, TRBD2, was not cross checked with the DNA. TRBV21-1 constitutes a pseudogene. The CDR3 is 14 amino acids.

V gene TRBV29-1 combines with J gene TRBJ2-2, with unresolved D. Trimming took off 4 bases at V and 2 bases at J, with 2 bases between the two ends. The CDR3 loop spans 11 amino acids. CDR1 and CDR2 from the germline V gene are SQVTM and ANQGSEA. The CDR3 DNA is TGCAGCGTTGCTAACACCGGGGAGCTGTTTTTT. Its translation is CSVANTGELFF.

The J gene is TRBJ2-7, the V gene TRBV5-6; TRBD2 matches 10 bases. Germline V lookup: CDR1 SGHDT, CDR2 YYEEEE. J gave up 6 bases and V 2 bases, and 11 bases lay outside the gene matches. The CDR3 totals 16 residues. This chain's CDR3 is CASSFSSGGAGGEQYF. CDR3 bases: TGTGCCAGCAGCTTCTCTAGCGGGGGCGCGGGTGGCGAGCAGTACTTC.

The CDR3 region is CASSARRELNTEAFF. The CDR3 region has the DNA TGTGCCAGTAGTGCTCGCAGGGAACTGAACACTGAAGCTTTCTTT. The rearrangement joins TRBV19 to TRBJ1-1; a possible D gene is TRBD1 (5 bases). The germline V gene has CDR1 LNHDA and CDR2 SQIVND (reference sequence). CDR3 size: 15 residues. V was shortened by 5 bases and J by 0 bases, with 13 bases between the two germline ends.

The V call is TRBV6-5, the J call TRBJ2-3; 7 bases fit TRBD1. Germline CDR1 and CDR2: MNHEY and SVGAGI. There are 12 residues in the CDR3. V was clipped by 6 bases and J by 10 bases; unmatched bases: 7. The CDR3 sequence is CASSTTGTAQYF. The CDR3 DNA is TGTGCCAGCAGCACCACAGGGACAGCGCAGTATTTT.

The chain employs TRBV29-1 and TRBJ1-2; D remains unclear. Trimming shortened V by 4 bases and J by 0 bases, and 9 bases separated the two germline ends. The CDR3 consists of 13 residues. Germline-derived CDR1 and CDR2 are SQVTM and ANQGSEA. As DNA, the CDR3 is TGCAGCGTTGCGGGCCTCGCTAACTATGGCTACACCTTC. Encoded protein: CSVAGLANYGYTF.

The rearrangement uses TRBV30 and TRBJ1-3; D is unclear. The V gene's germline CDR1 is GTSNPN and CDR2 SVGIG (reference sequence). The V gene lost 0 bases and the J gene lost 4 bases, with 4 bases spanning the gap. This CDR3 comprises 12 residues. In DNA, the CDR3 is TGTGCCTGGAGTGTTTCAGGAAACACCATATATTTT. Encoded protein: CAWSVSGNTIYF.

The genes are TRBV30 and TRBJ1-1; unclear D gene. The CDR3 loop spans 16 amino acids. V lost 3 bases and J 0 bases, leaving 17 bases between the germline ends. CDR1 GTSNPN and CDR2 SVGIG come from the germline V gene (reference sequence). The CDR3 region is CAWSYGPRPMNTEAFF. In nucleotides, the CDR3 is TGTGCCTGGAGCTATGGACCGAGACCTATGAACACTGAAGCTTTCTTT.

The gene calls are TRBV27 and TRBJ2-3; D is uncertain. V was cut by 0 bases and J by 6 bases, with 7 bases left in between. The CDR3 runs 13 residues. Germline CDR1 is MNHEY and CDR2 is SMNVEV (reference sequence). Here the CDR3 reads CASSLSVPDTQYF. The CDR3 DNA reads as TGTGCCAGCAGTTTATCGGTCCCCGATACGCAGTATTTT.

The V gene is TRBV4-3, the J gene TRBJ2-1, with TRBD2 identical over 8 bases. The CDR3 runs 16 residues. Germline-derived CDR1 and CDR2 are LGHNA and YSLEER. With V trimmed by 0 bases and J by 5 bases, 6 bases remained unmatched. The CDR3 sequence: CASSQETGGPNNEQFF. CDR3 coding DNA: TGCGCCAGCAGCCAAGAGACGGGGGGGCCCAACAATGAGCAGTTCTTC.

The chain is built from TRBV19 and TRBJ1-5; D unclear. With 3 bases removed from V and 0 bases from J, the gap between germline ends came to 12 bases. This CDR3 is built from 16 residues. Germline-derived CDR1 and CDR2 are LNHDA and SQIVND (reference sequence). The CDR3 DNA reads as TGTGCCAGTAGTATCGAAGGCGATTATAGCAATCAGCCCCAGCATTTT. It encodes CASSIEGDYSNQPQHF. The full variable domain, with the rest looked up from reference TRBV19 and TRBJ1-5, is DGGITQSPKYLFRKEGQNVTLSCEQNLNHDAMYWYRQDPGQGLRLIYYSQIVNDFQKGDIAEGYSVSREKKESFPLTVTSAQKNPTAFYLCASSIEGDYSNQPQHFGDGTRLSIL.

This clone showed up just a few times. The V call is TRBV29-1, the J call TRBJ2-1, with 7 positions matching TRBD1. The ends lost 7 bases at V and 9 bases at J; junction bases unmatched: 3. CDR3 length: 10 residues. Germline V gene lookup returns CDR1 SQVTM and CDR2 ANQGSEA. In DNA, the CDR3 is TGCAGCGGGGACAGCGGTGAGCAGTTCTTC. This translates into CSGDSGEQFF.

This clone was recorded a few times. The chain combines TRBV13 with TRBJ2-3; TRBD1 is a possible D gene (6 bases). The ends were cut back, 0 bases at V and 3 bases at J, with 10 bases in the middle. This CDR3 comprises 15 residues. The germline V gene encodes CDR1 PRHDT and CDR2 FYEKMQ (reference sequence). The CDR3 region is CASSLGDSLTDTQYF. The CDR3, as DNA: TGTGCCAGCAGCTTAGGGGACAGCCTTACAGATACGCAGTATTTT.

This clone is a singleton in its sample. The CDR3 loop is CAISESVPGEQYF. The CDR3 DNA is TGTGCCATCAGTGAGTCGGTCCCAGGGGAGCAGTACTTC. This chain connects TRBV10-3 to TRBJ2-7, with D possibly TRBD1 on 5 matching bases. Germline V gene data show CDR1 as ENHRY and CDR2 as SYGVKD. The CDR3 contains 13 residues. Trimming left V 0 bases short and J 7 bases short, with 10 bases between.

The chain links TRBV19 to TRBJ2-7; TRBD1 aligns across 8 bases. Trimming took 9 bases from V and 3 from J; bases not matched to a gene: 4. CDR1 LNHDA and CDR2 SQIVND come from the germline V gene (reference sequence). The length of the CDR3 is 12 residues. CDR3 loop: CARTTGGYEQYF. The DNA for the CDR3 is TGTGCCAGGACTACAGGGGGCTACGAGCAGTACTTC. Full variable domain (outside the CDR3, taken from reference TRBV19 and TRBJ2-7): DGGITQSPKYLFRKEGQNVTLSCEQNLNHDAMYWYRQDPGQGLRLIYYSQIVNDFQKGDIAEGYSVSREKKESFPLTVTSAQKNPTAFYLCARTTGGYEQYFGPGTRLTVT.

This clone came up once. The CDR3, as DNA: TGTGCCAGCAGCGTAGTTCACCCTGAGGGGGACAGGGGGCTGGACTATGGCTACACCTTC. The encoded protein is CASSVVHPEGDRGLDYGYTF. The rearrangement links TRBV9 to TRBJ1-2; 12 positions match TRBD1. J lost 3 bases, V lost 0 bases, and 15 bases had no gene match. The CDR3 has 20 residues. Germline assignment: CDR1 SGDLS and CDR2 YYNGEE. The variable domain in full, with the rest retrieved from reference TRBV9 and TRBJ1-2, is DSGVTQTPKHLITATGQRVTLRCSPRSGDLSVYWYQQSLDQGLQFLIQYYNGEERAKGNILERFSAQQFPDLHSELNLSSLELGDSALYFCASSVVHPEGDRGLDYGYTFGSGTRLTVV.

The DNA of the CDR3 is TGTGCCTGGAGTATCGGGACAGGGGGCGAGACCCAGTACTTC. Residues: CAWSIGTGGETQYF. This sequence joins TRBV30 and TRBJ2-5, with TRBD1 matching 12 bases. Germline-derived CDR1 and CDR2 are GTSNPN and SVGIG (reference sequence). There are 14 residues in the CDR3. The V segment lost 2 bases and the J segment 5 bases; nucleotides outside the gene matches: 3.

V gene TRBV29-1 combines with J gene TRBJ2-2; maybe TRBD1 (6 bases). Germline assignment: CDR1 SQVTM and CDR2 ANQGSEA. Trimming cost V 1 base and J 4 bases, with 10 bases left between them. The CDR3 has 14 amino acids. Here the CDR3 DNA reads TGCAGCGTTGAAGGAACAGGGACCACCGGGGAGCTGTTTTTT. Protein sequence: CSVEGTGTTGELFF.

Details on this clone: Germline and junction disagree at one end, which may indicate a read error. This chain uses TRBV27 with TRBJ1-6; D is unclear. Per germline, CDR1 MNHEY and CDR2 SMNVEV (reference sequence). The CDR3 is 16 residues long. CDR3 sequence: CASSFAVHSDNSPLHF. CDR3 bases: TGTGCCAGCAGTTTTGCCGTCCACTCCGATAATTCACCCCTCCACTTT.

This clone was found once. V is TRBV4-3 and J is TRBJ2-5; maybe TRBD1 (5 bases). The CDR3 consists of 15 residues. Germline V gene sequence: CDR1 LGHNA, CDR2 YSLEER. V lost 0 bases and J 5 bases, leaving 13 bases between the germline ends. The CDR3 loop reads CASSQDQDILETQYF. The CDR3 DNA sequence: TGCGCCAGCAGCCAAGATCAGGACATCCTGGAGACCCAGTACTTC.

This clone occurred a few times. The chain links TRBV7-9 to TRBJ1-1; 7 bases agree with TRBD1. The ends lost 5 bases at V and 6 bases at J; junction bases unmatched: 6. CDR3 length: 13 amino acids. The germline V gene has CDR1 SEHNR and CDR2 FQNEAQ (reference sequence). The DNA for the CDR3 is TGTGCCAGCAGCGGGAGTACAGGGGCTGAAGCTTTCTTT. The encoded protein is CASSGSTGAEAFF.